The sequence of this T cell receptor (beta chain) was determined in a study of blood T cell repertoires in COVID-19. Germline V gene sequence: CDR1 LNHDA, CDR2 SQIVND (reference sequence). CDR3 length: 18 residues. Trimming cost V 6 bases and J 0 bases; bases outside gene matches: 11. Sequencing used immunoSEQ multiplex PCR; TCRdb keeps in-frame clones, though not all of them. The sample yields 140,000 to 150,000 clones, less than 90% seen once. Those enrolled, adults aged about 18 to 89 years, came from roughly 23 US areas. The origin of this receptor is a woman between 50 and 59 years old who had been exposed to COVID-19. The sequencing input was PBMCs or T cells enriched from blood (not recorded which). The rearrangement joins TRBV19 to TRBJ2-6; 7 bases agree with TRBD1. The CDR3 region is CASSPPGQLSSGANVLTF. As DNA, the CDR3 is TGTGCCAGTAGCCCCCCGGGACAGCTCTCCTCTGGGGCCAACGTCCTGACTTTC.